This T cell receptor (beta chain) comes out of a study of T cells expressing NK-cell markers. Overall study: Among the eight sequenced donors, seven tested HCMV-seropositive and one tested seronegative.

This CDR3 contains 15 residues. From germline, CDR1 is KGHSH and CDR2 LQKENI. The cDNA for TCR beta came from 5'RACE template switching with UMIs. TCRdb reprocessed the 5' RACE reads, keeping one entry per CDR3 protein, no DNA. There are 550,000 to 600,000 distinct CDR3 sequences in the sample, with roughly 3.4% held by the top ten. Whole-study results and caveats: Where several donors were concerned, these clonotypes also led the CD3+CD56-NKG2C+ fraction. Whether expanded NKG2C-expressing T cell clones recognize HCMV is unknown.

Concerning this clonotype itself: Its matching antigen is unknown.

The sequenced material came from blood T cells: a sorted CD56 or NKG2C T cell subset, CD4+ or CD8+ T cells, or bulk PBMC T cells (not recorded which). This sequence joins TRBV18 and TRBJ2-7; checking the TCRdb D call of TRBD1 is not possible without DNA. The sequence derives from a man in his late teens or twenties in good health. The CDR3 loop is CASSPPQGSPYEQYF.